The 22 T cell receptor beta chains reported below all come from one sample, sequenced in a study of blood T cell repertoires in COVID-19 (TCRdb year 2020). The receptor library was made with the immunoSEQ multiplex PCR assay. TCRdb took over this immuneACCESS table, retaining in-frame rearrangements with V and J assigned. Such tables are incomplete; in checked studies, under half of the missing clones stem from an unresolved V gene, and the remainder is unexplained. The sample profile shows fewer than 25,000 clones; 86% of them were found once. Jointly, the top ten make up 5% to 5.5% of the sample. Sequenced material: peripheral blood. All receptors derive from a man in his fifties with active COVID-19.

The V and J genes are TRBV6-5 and TRBJ2-3, with TRBD2 identical over 7 bases. Germline V lookup: CDR1 MNHEY, CDR2 SVGAGI. The CDR3 has 14 residues. Trimming at V came to 6 bases and at J to 0 bases, leaving 3 bases not matched to a gene. CDR3 loop: CASRPAGSTDTQYF. The DNA of the CDR3 is TGTGCCAGCAGGCCAGCGGGAAGCACAGATACGCAGTATTTT.

V is TRBV18 and J is TRBJ2-3; D gene ambiguous. The V gene's germline CDR1 is KGHSH and CDR2 LQKENI. The CDR3 runs to 13 residues. V shed 3 bases and J shed 2 bases, with 6 bases lying between them. CDR3 DNA: TGTGCCAGCTCACCCGCGTACACAGATACGCAGTATTTT. Amino acids: CASSPAYTDTQYF.

The genes are TRBV12-3 or TRBV12-4 and TRBJ2-5, with a tentative D call TRBD1 (6 bases). CDR3 size: 13 residues. Trimming pared 3 bases from V and 5 bases from J, leaving 10 bases between. Written as DNA, the CDR3 is TGTGCCAGCAGTTTTGGGGGCGAGGAGACCCAGTACTTC. It specifies CASSFGGEETQYF.

V usage is TRBV5-1 and J usage is TRBJ2-2; 7 bases agree with TRBD2. This CDR3 comprises 15 residues. V was pared by 0 bases and J by 4 bases, with 3 bases of the junction left unmatched. Germline values: CDR1 SGHRS, CDR2 YFSETQ. Written as DNA, the CDR3 is TGCGCCAGCAGCTTGGGGCCTAGCGGCACCGGGGAGCTGTTTTTT. Its protein is CASSLGPSGTGELFF. The full variable domain, completed using reference TRBV5-1 and TRBJ2-2, is KAGVTQTPRYLIKTRGQQVTLSCSPISGHRSVSWYQQTPGQGLQFLFEYFSETQRNKGNFPGRFSGRQFSNSRSEMNVSTLELGDSALYLCASSLGPSGTGELFFGEGSRLTVL.

The chain couples TRBV14 to TRBJ2-2; the D gene is possibly TRBD2 (5 bases). Germline lookup yields CDR1 SGHDN and CDR2 FVKESK. CDR3 length equals 16 residues. V lost 2 bases and J lost 0, with 10 bases in between. The CDR3 loop reads CASSQMGSANTGELFF. The CDR3 DNA reads TGTGCCAGCAGCCAAATGGGTAGCGCGAACACCGGGGAGCTGTTTTTT.

The V gene is TRBV5-5, the J gene TRBJ1-1; TRBD1 matches 7 bases. CDR1 and CDR2 (germline): SGHKS, YYEKEE (reference sequence). V lost 4 bases, J lost 1 base, and 13 bases stayed unmatched. The CDR3 totals 17 residues. The CDR3 sequence is CASSQYPYRGQNTEAFF. In DNA form, the CDR3 reads TGTGCCAGCAGCCAGTACCCATACAGGGGACAGAACACTGAAGCTTTCTTT.

The sample holds one count of this clone. The chain uses TRBV12-3 or TRBV12-4 and TRBJ1-2; 7 nucleotides line up with TRBD1. V lost 5 bases, J lost 4 bases, and 4 bases stayed unmatched. The CDR3 has 13 amino acids. CDR3 DNA: TGTGCCAGCAGTCTGGGGACAGTCTATGGCTACACCTTC. Its translation is CASSLGTVYGYTF.

The chain recombines TRBV19 with TRBJ2-7; 9 positions match TRBD1. V lost 5 bases, J lost 4 bases, and 6 bases stayed unmatched. This CDR3 spans 14 amino acids. CDR1 LNHDA and CDR2 SQIVND come from the germline V gene (reference sequence). DNA of the CDR3: TGTGCCAGTAGTTTAGGACAGGGGAGGTACGAGCAGTACTTC. Protein sequence: CASSLGQGRYEQYF.

The chain combines TRBV2 with TRBJ1-4, with D perhaps matching TRBD1 (6 bases). Trimming took off 6 bases at V and 8 bases at J, with 16 bases between the two ends. Germline V gene sequence: CDR1 SNHLY, CDR2 FYNNEI. This CDR3 comprises 14 residues. The CDR3 region has the DNA TGTGCCAGCAGCTCAAGAACAGGGAACGAAAAACTGTTTTTT. This gives the protein CASSSRTGNEKLFF.

A note on this clone: The sample contains more than one DNA sequence encoding this CDR3. The chain uses TRBV18 and TRBJ2-2, with TRBD1 identical over 7 bases. The V segment lost 5 bases and the J segment 2 bases; nucleotides outside the gene matches: 2. The germline CDR1 and CDR2 sequences are KGHSH and LQKENI. The CDR3 is made up of 14 amino acids. CDR3 in amino acids: CASSRQGNTGELFF. CDR3 in DNA: TGTGCCAGCTCAAGACAGGGTAACACCGGGGAGCTGTTTTTT.

A note on this clone: Other nucleotide sequences from this sample produce the same CDR3. This rearrangement joins TRBV6-4 to TRBJ2-3, with 9 bases aligning to TRBD2. The CDR3 extends over 15 amino acids. V shed 0 bases and J 3 bases; nucleotides not matched to a gene: 1. Looked up from germline, CDR1 is MRHNA and CDR2 is SNTAGT. For the CDR3, the DNA is TGTGCCAGCAGTGACTCTAGCGGGGGTACAGATACGCAGTATTTT. Amino acids: CASSDSSGGTDTQYF.

The chain couples TRBV9 to TRBJ1-2; TRBD1 matches at 8 bases. With 4 bases clipped from V and 8 bases from J, the junction kept 7 bases outside the gene matches. CDR3 length equals 13 residues. The germline CDR1 and CDR2 sequences are SGDLS and YYNGEE. This CDR3 is CASSRGQDLGYTF. DNA for the CDR3: TGTGCCAGCAGCAGGGGACAGGATCTGGGCTACACCTTC.

A few counts support this clone. The genes are TRBV2 and TRBJ2-5, with a possible D match to TRBD2 (6 bases). Trimming shortened V by 6 bases and J by 1 base, and 9 bases separated the two germline ends. The V gene's germline CDR1 is SNHLY and CDR2 FYNNEI. The CDR3 totals 13 residues. The CDR3 DNA is TGTGCCAGCAGGCGGGGTATCCAAGAGACCCAGTACTTC. Translation gives CASRRGIQETQYF.

V gene TRBV7-9 combines with J gene TRBJ2-2; 12 positions match TRBD1. V lost 1 base, J lost 8 bases, and 11 bases stayed unmatched. The germline CDR1 and CDR2 sequences are SEHNR and FQNEAQ (reference sequence). The CDR3 has 18 amino acids. CDR3 nucleotides: TGTGCCAGCAGCTTAGTGTACCGGGACAGGGGGCGCGGAGGGGAGCTGTTTTTT. Residues: CASSLVYRDRGRGGELFF.

The chain joins TRBV29-1 to TRBJ1-1, with 8 bases fitting TRBD1. In germline, CDR1 is SQVTM, CDR2 ANQGSEA. Trimming took 5 bases from V and 1 from J; bases not matched to a gene: 3. CDR3 length equals 13 residues. The CDR3, as DNA: TGCAGCGTTCCCGGGACAGGGAACACTGAAGCTTTCTTT. It encodes CSVPGTGNTEAFF.

This chain connects TRBV7-2 to TRBJ1-2, with D hard to call. The CDR3 loop spans 15 amino acids. Looked up from germline, CDR1 is SGHTA and CDR2 is FQGNSA. With 1 base removed from V and 4 bases from J, the gap between germline ends came to 13 bases. CDR3 DNA sequence: TGTGCCAGCAGCTTAGGAGGCGGCCCTAGCTATGGCTACACCTTC. It translates to CASSLGGGPSYGYTF.

The chain links TRBV15 to TRBJ1-2; D ambiguous. Trimming pared 5 bases from V and 7 bases from J, leaving 14 bases between. Germline values: CDR1 LNHNV, CDR2 YYDKDF (reference sequence). This CDR3 has 13 amino acids. The CDR3 DNA reads TGTGCCACCAGCGGTGGCCGAACCCCTGGCTACACCTTC. Its protein is CATSGGRTPGYTF.

The V call is TRBV18, the J call TRBJ1-4, with 8 bases aligning to TRBD1. With V trimmed by 6 bases and J by 6 bases, 9 bases remained unmatched. CDR1 is KGHSH, CDR2 LQKENI, per germline. The CDR3 sequence is 15 residues long. The CDR3 loop is CASSPRQGFDEKLFF. DNA for the CDR3: TGTGCCAGCTCTCCAAGACAGGGGTTCGATGAAAAACTGTTTTTT.

The chain has TRBV18 and TRBJ2-1, with 7 bases aligning to TRBD2. This CDR3 contains 15 residues. V was pared by 3 bases and J by 4 bases, with 6 bases of the junction left unmatched. In germline, CDR1 is KGHSH, CDR2 LQKENI. The CDR3 protein is CASSPPSGDYNEQFF. The DNA for the CDR3 is TGTGCCAGCTCACCGCCTAGCGGTGATTACAATGAGCAGTTCTTC.

V and J are TRBV28 and TRBJ1-4, with D possibly TRBD1 on 6 matching bases. V dropped 5 bases and J dropped 7 bases, with 26 bases sitting between them. CDR3 length equals 18 residues. Looked up from germline, CDR1 is MDHEN and CDR2 is SYDVKM. Here the CDR3 DNA reads TGTGCCAGCAGTCCCCTCACAGGGAACCTGGGGATGGGTGAAAAACTGTTTTTT. Translated: CASSPLTGNLGMGEKLFF.

This chain uses TRBV9 with TRBJ1-1; D is uncertain. V lost 2 bases, J lost 0 bases, and 14 bases lay in between. The CDR3 runs to 16 residues. Per germline, CDR1 SGDLS and CDR2 YYNGEE. CDR3 nucleotides: TGTGCCAGCAGCGTTTCCGTCGGAGGGCTGAACACTGAAGCTTTCTTT. Its protein product is CASSVSVGGLNTEAFF.

The V gene is TRBV20-1, the J gene TRBJ2-2; 11 bases map to TRBD2. This CDR3 has 15 residues. Germline values: CDR1 DFQATT, CDR2 SNEGSKA (reference sequence). V was clipped by 3 bases and J by 8 bases; unmatched bases: 8. The CDR3 region is CSASPSGRFKGELFF. The CDR3 DNA follows: TGCAGTGCTAGTCCTAGCGGGAGGTTTAAGGGGGAGCTGTTTTTT.